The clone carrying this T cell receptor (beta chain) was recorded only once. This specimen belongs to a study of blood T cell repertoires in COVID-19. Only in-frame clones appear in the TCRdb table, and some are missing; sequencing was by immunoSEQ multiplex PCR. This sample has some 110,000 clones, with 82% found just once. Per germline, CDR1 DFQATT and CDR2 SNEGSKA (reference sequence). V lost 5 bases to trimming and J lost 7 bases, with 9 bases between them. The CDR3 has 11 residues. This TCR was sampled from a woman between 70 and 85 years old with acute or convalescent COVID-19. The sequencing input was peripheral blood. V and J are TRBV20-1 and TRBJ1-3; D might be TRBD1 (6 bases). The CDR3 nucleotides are TGCAGTGCTGGGACATCCAACACCATATATTTT. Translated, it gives CSAGTSNTIYF.